The sequence of this T cell receptor (beta chain) was determined in a study of cytomegalovirus exposure and HLA in healthy donors. The CDR3 spans 13 residues. Trimming cost V 10 bases and J 2 bases; bases outside gene matches: 4. Germline V gene sequence: CDR1 MNHNY, CDR2 SVGAGI (reference sequence). The PCR made use of 60 Vbeta and 13 Jbeta primers. Measured with immunoSEQ multiplex PCR; TCRdb has only the in-frame clones, and not every one. The table has under 250,000 clones, approximately 85% seen once. The chain employs TRBV6-6 and TRBJ2-3, with 9 bases matching TRBD2. The sequencing input was PBMCs. This TCR derives from a woman aged 50 to 60 in good health and CMV-seronegative. The CDR3: CATTSGNTDTQYF. The CDR3 region has the DNA TGTGCCACGACTAGCGGAAACACAGATACGCAGTATTTT.